The clone carrying this T cell receptor (beta chain) was counted ten times or more. Its target is not known. The entry originates in a study of identical twins. CDR3 size: 15 residues. In germline, CDR1 is WSHSY, CDR2 SAAADI. J was trimmed by 9 bases and V by 7 bases; bases with no gene match: 14. General study points: Clonotypes of the beta chain that were abundant in cord blood carried fewer insertions (memory repertoires showed none).

TCRdb ran MiXCR on the 5' RACE reads and lists one entry per CDR3 protein. This sample has 280,000 or so distinct CDR3 sequences; about 8.3% occur once, and the top ten carry approximately 2.1%. These data also featured in a second study, about yellow fever vaccine responses in identical twins.

This receptor was obtained from a woman under 30 in good health. The sample comprised memory (CD45RO+) T cells sorted from blood. V and J are TRBV10-2 and TRBJ2-1; 8 nucleotides align to TRBD2. The CDR3 nucleotides read TGCGCCAGCACTAAGCCCGGGACTAGTCTTGGTGAGCAGTTCTTC. Its translation: CASTKPGTSLGEQFF.